A selection of T cell receptor beta chains follows, all from one sample in a study of blood T cells in healthy people across ages. From the 5' RACE reads, TCRdb called clonotypes with MiXCR, one entry per CDR3 protein. The sample shows about 560,000 distinct CDR3 sequences, around 27% of them seen only once. These data also formed part of another study, on T cells of mothers and their children.

The specimen was blood. The receptors derive from a boy aged 2-9 years in good health. Each CDR3 is given with its conserved first and last residue. D genes are given only for firm matches. The size of a clone is reported for some rows only, either as once, few or many, or as a class for expanded clones.

V gene	D gene	clone size	J gene	CDR3 DNA	CDR3 protein
TRBV25-1	-	few	TRBJ1-1	TGTGCCAGCAGTGGTTACACCGGGGGCGAAGCTTTCTTT	CASSGYTGGEAFF
TRBV7-9	TRBD1	few	TRBJ1-3	TGTGCCAGCAGCTTATACCGGGACAGGGGGCTTTACTCTGGAAACACCATATATTTT	CASSLYRDRGLYSGNTIYF
TRBV6-1	-	few	TRBJ2-1	TGTGCCAGCAGAGGTAACTTAGCGACTGAGCAGTTCTTC	CASRGNLATEQFF
TRBV29-1	TRBD1	-	TRBJ2-7	TGCAGCGTAGGGAACGGACAGGGGGCGAACGAGCAGTACTTC	CSVGNGQGANEQYF
TRBV20-1	TRBD2	few	TRBJ2-1	TGCAGTGCAACTAGCGGGAGGGCCAACGGTGAGCAGTTCTTC	CSATSGRANGEQFF
TRBV19	-	-	TRBJ2-7	TGTGCCAGTAGTATCCGCCCTGAAGGGGACGAGCAGTACTTC	CASSIRPEGDEQYF
TRBV10-3	-	-	TRBJ1-5	TGTGCCATCAGTGAGTCCGAGAGACAGCCCCAGCATTTT	CAISESERQPQHF
TRBV5-1	TRBD2	-	TRBJ2-1	TGCGCCAGCAGCTTCGGTAGCGGGGAATACAATGAGCAGTTCTTC	CASSFGSGEYNEQFF
TRBV6-1	-	-	TRBJ2-7	TGTGCCAGCAGTGAGGACAGTCGGACTAACTACGAGCAGTACTTC	CASSEDSRTNYEQYF
TRBV14	-	-	TRBJ1-5	TGTGCCAGCAGCCAAGATCGGCTTGGGCCCCAGCATTTT	CASSQDRLGPQHF
TRBV7-9	-	few	TRBJ1-2	TGTGCCAGCAGCTTAGCTCGGTTACGAGCTAACTATGGCTACACCTTC	CASSLARLRANYGYTF
TRBV20-1	-	once	TRBJ2-1	TGCAGTGCTAGATCCGGTAGCGGCAATGAGCAGTTCTTC	CSARSGSGNEQFF
TRBV20-1	-	few	TRBJ2-1	TGCAGTGCTCCCATGGGGGGCCTTACCTACAATGAGCAGTTCTTC	CSAPMGGLTYNEQFF
TRBV12-5	TRBD2	-	TRBJ2-2	TGTGCTAGTGGTTTAGCGGGGAGTGGGGAGCTGTTTTTT	CASGLAGSGELFF
TRBV21-1	-	few	TRBJ2-7	TGTGCCAGCAGCAAAAGGGAACTCTACGAGCAGTACTTC	CASSKRELYEQYF
TRBV14	-	few	TRBJ2-6	TGTGCCAGCAGCCAAGGCCTTGGGGCTGGGGCCAACGTCCTGACTTTC	CASSQGLGAGANVLTF
TRBV10-3	-	-	TRBJ2-7	TGTGCCATCAAGCGAACAGCGGACTCCTACGAGCAGTACTTC	CAIKRTADSYEQYF
TRBV6-1	TRBD1	few	TRBJ2-2	TGTGCCAGCAGTGCGACAGGGTCGAACACCGGGGAGCTGTTTTTT	CASSATGSNTGELFF
TRBV3-1	-	few	TRBJ2-1	TGTGCCAGCAGCCAAGATGGGGGCGGCTACAATGAGCAGTTCTTC	CASSQDGGGYNEQFF
TRBV2	-	few	TRBJ2-6	TGTGCCAGCAGGCCCGCTTCTGGGGCCAACGTCCTGACTTTC	CASRPASGANVLTF
TRBV5-5	TRBD2	-	TRBJ2-5	TGTGCCAGCAGCTTGGGTGCGGGGGGGCTCCTCCAAGAGACCCAGTACTTC	CASSLGAGGLLQETQYF
TRBV5-6	-	-	TRBJ2-4	TGTGCCAGCAGCTTGGATCGGGGGCACCTAGCCAAAAACATTCAGTACTTC	CASSLDRGHLAKNIQYF
TRBV7-6	-	-	TRBJ2-5	TGTGCCAGCAGCGCCCTCAAAGAGACCCAGTACTTC	CASSALKETQYF